This T cell receptor beta chain was observed in a study of T cell responses to AZD1222 COVID-19 vaccine. The protocol was immunoSEQ multiplex PCR, while the TCRdb copy is restricted to in-frame clones and leaves out a portion. In the table there are over 100,000 clones, approximately 90% of which are singletons. This clone was observed once. CDR1 and CDR2 from the germline V gene are KGHSH and LQKENI. With V trimmed by 3 bases and J by 6 bases, 10 bases remained unmatched. This CDR3 is 16 amino acids long. The TCR sequence derives from an adult in good health. The source material was peripheral blood, sampled on day 0 of AZD1222 vaccination. The genes are TRBV18 and TRBJ2-2; 7 nucleotides match TRBD1. The CDR3 protein is CASSPETGPLAGELFF. For the CDR3, the DNA is TGTGCCAGCTCACCGGAGACAGGGCCACTCGCCGGGGAGCTGTTTTTT.